This T cell receptor beta chain was captured by sequencing in a study of T cell responses to AZD1222 COVID-19 vaccine. CDR1 is SNHLY and CDR2 is FYNNEI in the germline V gene. V lost 2 bases and J 2 bases, leaving 7 bases between the germline ends. CDR3 length: 13 residues. General study findings and limits: Donor demographics were predominantly white British with a female majority; clonal diversity may be underestimated. Distributed over spike, vaccine-associated CD4 TCRs predominated at 160-218 and 743-854. Nearly half of spike-specific TCRs reportedly go after variant regions that carry no mutations.

Details on this clone: The antigen is undetermined.

Data came from immunoSEQ multiplex PCR; TCRdb stores just in-frame clones and leaves some out. This repertoire shows around 91,000 clones, more than 70% found once; its top ten account for 15% to 20%. The V gene is TRBV2, the J gene TRBJ2-7; unclear D gene. The source was peripheral blood, collected on day 0 of AZD1222 vaccination. The receptor was isolated from an adult in good health. Here the CDR3 reads CASSERYTYEQYF. The CDR3 nucleotides read TGTGCCAGCAGTGAACGGTACACCTACGAGCAGTACTTC.